This T cell receptor beta chain appears in the sequencing data of a study of control samples from healthy donors and cancer patients. Trimming stripped 3 bases from V and 4 bases from J, with 10 bases between. This CDR3 contains 14 residues. The germline CDR1 and CDR2 sequences are WSHSY and SAAADI. The data were produced by immunoSEQ multiplex PCR, yet TCRdb's version contains in-frame clones alone and is incomplete. There are hundreds of thousands of clones in the sample; 90% occur only once, and more than 6% lies in the top ten. The rearrangement uses TRBV10-2 and TRBJ1-5; no clear D gene. Sequenced input: PBMCs. The source of this sequence is a man aged 40-49 years with head and neck cancer. CDR3 in DNA: TGCGCCAGCAGTGACAGGTTAAGTAATCAGCCCCAGCATTTT. Translation: CASSDRLSNQPQHF.